This T cell receptor beta chain was captured by sequencing in a study of blood T cell repertoires in COVID-19. About this clone itself: The sample holds other DNA sequences that translate to the same CDR3.

Method: immunoSEQ multiplex PCR; TCRdb's copy keeps in-frame clones and lacks some. The repertoire has about 280,000 clones, 88% of them found once; the top ten carry 11%. This receptor was obtained from a woman between 25 and 40 years old with COVID-19, enrolled during active disease. The source material was peripheral blood.

The CDR3 coding sequence is TGTGCCAGCAGCTTGGGACAGGGGTCTGGAAACACCATATATTTT. This sequence encodes CASSLGQGSGNTIYF. The chain carries TRBV7-6 and TRBJ1-3, with 10 bases identical to TRBD1. V lost 3 bases and J lost 1; bases outside the gene matches: 0. The CDR3 is 15 amino acids. Germline V lookup: CDR1 SGHVS, CDR2 FNYEAQ. Looking up the rest from reference TRBV7-6 and TRBJ1-3 gives the full variable domain: GAGVSQSPRYKVTKRGQDVALRCDPISGHVSLYWYRQALGQGPEFLTYFNYEAQQDKSGLPNDRFSAERPEGSISTLTIQRTEQRDSAMYRCASSLGQGSGNTIYFGEGSWLTVV.